The 17 T cell receptor beta chains reported below all come from one sample, sequenced in a study of blood T cell repertoires in COVID-19. Libraries were prepared by immunoSEQ multiplex PCR; TCRdb keeps only in-frame clonotypes and omits some of them. The table records 85,000 to 95,000 clones, roughly 70% of them present only once. Material for sequencing was peripheral blood. The source of these receptors is a woman older than 75 with acute or convalescent COVID-19.

This clone was picked up a small number of times. V and J are TRBV18 and TRBJ2-7; possibly TRBD1 for D (5 bases). V was shortened by 2 bases and J by 0 bases, with 11 bases between the two germline ends. The germline gives CDR1 KGHSH, CDR2 LQKENI. The CDR3 extends over 15 amino acids. The CDR3 bases are TGTGCCAGCTCACCAAGGGCAGGGTCCTCCTACGAGCAGTACTTC. Translating it yields CASSPRAGSSYEQYF.

This clone has only a few counts. V and J are TRBV19 and TRBJ1-1, with D maybe TRBD1 (6 bases). Germline V gene lookup returns CDR1 LNHDA and CDR2 SQIVND (reference sequence). Deletions cut 5 bases from V and 5 bases from J, with 12 bases between. CDR3 size: 13 residues. In DNA form, the CDR3 reads TGTGCCAGTAGTCATCGCAGGGGTACTGAAGCTTTCTTT. Translating gives CASSHRRGTEAFF.

CDR3 DNA sequence: TGTGCTAGTGGTTTGTCCCTGGGGGAGGAGGACACTGAAGCTTTCTTT. The encoded protein is CASGLSLGEEDTEAFF. This chain uses TRBV12-5 with TRBJ1-1; D is possibly TRBD1 (5 bases). Germline V gene data show CDR1 as LGHNT and CDR2 as FRNRAP. The V and J ends lost 2 bases and 3 bases respectively, with 16 bases between them. The CDR3 contains 16 residues.

This clone was observed a few times. CDR3 bases: TGTGCCAGCAGCTTAGACAAAGCGCGCGAGCAGTACTTC. It is translated as CASSLDKAREQYF. The rearrangement links TRBV7-2 to TRBJ2-7; D is unclear. This CDR3 has 13 residues. Germline values: CDR1 SGHTA, CDR2 FQGNSA. V lost 1 base, J lost 6 bases, and 10 bases lay in between.

The chain employs TRBV11-2 and TRBJ2-4; the D gene is possibly TRBD1 (6 bases). This CDR3 region has 14 residues. V lost 6 bases and J lost 3, with 12 bases in between. From germline, CDR1 is SGHAT and CDR2 FQNNGV. The CDR3 coding sequence is TGTGCCAGCAGTTACACAGGGCACAAAAACATTCAGTACTTC. Protein: CASSYTGHKNIQYF. Based on the CDR3 plus reference TRBV11-2 and TRBJ2-4, the full variable domain is EAGVAQSPRYKIIEKRQSVAFWCNPISGHATLYWYQQILGQGPKLLIQFQNNGVVDDSQLPKDRFSAERLKGVDSTLKIQPAKLEDSAVYLCASSYTGHKNIQYFGAGTRLSVL.

This clone was observed a single time. The rearrangement links TRBV6-6 to TRBJ2-6; D is ambiguous. Trimming stripped 7 bases from V and 2 bases from J, with 6 bases between. The germline CDR1 and CDR2 sequences are MNHNY and SVGAGI (reference sequence). CDR3 length equals 13 residues. CDR3 in DNA: TGTGCCAGCACTTTAGCTGGGGCCAACGTCCTGACTTTC. It specifies CASTLAGANVLTF.

The chain joins TRBV3-1 (or the pseudogene TRBV3-2) to TRBJ1-4; D remains unclear. The ends were cut back, 4 bases at V and 7 bases at J, with 22 bases in the middle. Germline V gene data show CDR1 as LGHDT and CDR2 as YNNKEL (reference sequence). This CDR3 spans 17 amino acids. CDR3 sequence: CASSLGPASLNSEKLFF. The CDR3 DNA is TGTGCCAGCAGCCTGGGCCCCGCCTCTCTCAACAGTGAAAAACTGTTTTTT.

The J gene is TRBJ2-3, the V gene TRBV7-2, with D maybe TRBD2 (6 bases). This CDR3 spans 15 amino acids. Trimming removed 1 base at V and 6 bases at J, with 14 bases between. Germline V gene data show CDR1 as SGHTA and CDR2 as FQGNSA. DNA for the CDR3: TGTGCCAGCAGCTTAGGGGGGGAATTATTCGATACGCAGTATTTT. Amino acids: CASSLGGELFDTQYF.

This clone appeared once. The chain joins TRBV25-1 to TRBJ1-1; 9 bases match TRBD1. V lost 4 bases, J lost 3 bases, and 6 bases stayed unmatched. Germline CDR1 is MGHDK and CDR2 is SYGVNS. This CDR3 has 15 residues. Here the CDR3 reads CASSGGQGWDTEAFF. The CDR3 region has the DNA TGTGCCAGCAGTGGCGGACAGGGGTGGGACACTGAAGCTTTCTTT.

The rearrangement links TRBV29-1 to TRBJ1-1; D unresolved. Germline CDR1 is SQVTM and CDR2 is ANQGSEA. The ends were cut back, 5 bases at V and 3 bases at J, with 4 bases in the middle. This CDR3 is 10 amino acids long. The CDR3 sequence is CSVLDTEAFF. In nucleotides, the CDR3 is TGCAGCGTTCTAGACACTGAAGCTTTCTTT.

The V call is TRBV2, the J call TRBJ2-1, with TRBD2 matching 7 bases. The CDR3 is 14 amino acids. V was pared by 8 bases and J by 5 bases, with 9 bases of the junction left unmatched. Germline V gene sequence: CDR1 SNHLY, CDR2 FYNNEI. The CDR3 DNA reads TGTGCCAGCCACCGGGAGGCGGGAGACAATGAGCAGTTCTTC. It codes for CASHREAGDNEQFF.

DNA of the CDR3: TGTGCCAGCACCGCCGGGACTAACACAGATACGCAGTATTTT. Its translation is CASTAGTNTDTQYF. V is TRBV2 and J is TRBJ2-3; 7 bases fit TRBD2. After removal of 7 bases from V and 2 bases from J, the junction contained 6 bases not matched to a gene. Germline values: CDR1 SNHLY, CDR2 FYNNEI. The CDR3 extends over 14 amino acids. The variable domain in full, with the rest retrieved from reference TRBV2 and TRBJ2-3, is EPEVTQTPSHQVTQMGQEVILRCVPISNHLYFYWYRQILGQKVEFLVSFYNNEISEKSEIFDDQFSVERPDGSNFTLKIRSTKLEDSAMYFCASTAGTNTDTQYFGPGTRLTVL.

The genes are TRBV6-5 and TRBJ1-2, with 7 bases identical to TRBD1. Trimming took 4 bases from V and 5 from J; bases not matched to a gene: 4. The CDR3 loop spans 13 amino acids. Germline V gene sequence: CDR1 MNHEY, CDR2 SVGAGI. This CDR3 is CASSFTGDYGYTF. The CDR3 region has the DNA TGTGCCAGCAGTTTTACAGGGGATTATGGCTACACCTTC.

The V call is TRBV12-3 or TRBV12-4, the J call TRBJ2-7; no firm D call. CDR3 length: 13 amino acids. Trimming took off 8 bases at V and 4 bases at J, with 15 bases between the two ends. The CDR3 nucleotides are TGTGCCAGCTCCTTCCAGGCCCGGTACGAGCAGTACTTC. Translating gives CASSFQARYEQYF.

This clone was seen a single time. The chain is built from TRBV24-1 and TRBJ2-1; tentatively, D is TRBD2 (5 bases). Trimming removed 3 bases at V and 8 bases at J, with 7 bases between. Germline CDR1 reads KGHDR; CDR2 reads SFDVKD. This CDR3 region has 12 residues. The CDR3 here is CATSDRTDEQFF. CDR3 bases: TGTGCCACCAGTGATAGGACTGATGAGCAGTTCTTC.

The chain joins TRBV6-2 or TRBV6-3 to TRBJ2-5, with 7 bases matching TRBD2. CDR3 length: 14 residues. CDR1 is MNHEY, CDR2 SVGEGT, per germline. The V gene end was trimmed by 6 bases and the J gene end by 9 bases; junction bases not matched to a gene: 13. CDR3 in amino acids: CASSPGTTTLAQYF. The CDR3 DNA reads as TGTGCCAGCAGCCCCGGGACTACGACTCTGGCCCAGTACTTC.

The chain links TRBV7-9 to TRBJ1-2, with D possibly being TRBD1 (5 bases). The V end lost 5 bases, the J end lost 1 base, and 14 bases lay between the germline ends. The V gene's germline CDR1 is SEHNR and CDR2 FQNEAQ (reference sequence). The CDR3 length is 15 residues. The CDR3 region is CASSPHDRDNYGYTF. The CDR3 DNA follows: TGTGCCAGCAGCCCACATGACAGAGATAACTATGGCTACACCTTC.